The source of this TCR beta chain is a study of cytomegalovirus exposure and HLA in healthy donors. The PCR employed 60 Vbeta primers together with 13 Jbeta primers. TCRdb's table, derived via immunoSEQ multiplex PCR, lists solely in-frame clones and lacks some. The data show a few hundred thousand clones, roughly 80% seen once. The receptor comes from a woman aged 30 to 39 in good health and CMV-seronegative. Input material: PBMCs.

In nucleotides, the CDR3 is TGTGCCAGCAGCTTAGTCTACGGTCAGCCCCAGCATTTT. It codes for CASSLVYGQPQHF. The chain uses TRBV11-2 and TRBJ1-5; D remains unclear. The CDR3 contains 13 residues. From germline, CDR1 is SGHAT and CDR2 FQNNGV. Trimming took off 1 base at V and 6 bases at J, with 7 bases between the two ends.